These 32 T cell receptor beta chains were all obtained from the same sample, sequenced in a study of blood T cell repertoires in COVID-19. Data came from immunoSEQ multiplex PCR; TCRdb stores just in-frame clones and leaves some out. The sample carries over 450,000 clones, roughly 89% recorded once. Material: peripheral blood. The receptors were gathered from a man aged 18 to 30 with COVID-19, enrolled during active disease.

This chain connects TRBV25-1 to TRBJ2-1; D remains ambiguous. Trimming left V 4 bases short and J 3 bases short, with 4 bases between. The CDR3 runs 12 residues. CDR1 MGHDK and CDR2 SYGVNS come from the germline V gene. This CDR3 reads CASSGSYNEQFF. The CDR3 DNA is TGTGCCAGCAGTGGCAGCTACAATGAGCAGTTCTTC. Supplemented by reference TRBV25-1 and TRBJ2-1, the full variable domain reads EADIYQTPRYLVIGTGKKITLECSQTMGHDKMYWYQQDPGMELHLIHYSYGVNSTEKGDLSSESTVSRIRTEHFPLTLESARPSHTSQYLCASSGSYNEQFFGPGTRLTVL.

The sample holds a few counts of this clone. The DNA for the CDR3 is TGTGCCAGCAGCCCCCCCGGGACAGGGAGGGAGACCCAGTACTTC. It yields the protein CASSPPGTGRETQYF. The V call is TRBV7-9, the J call TRBJ2-5; TRBD1 matches at 9 bases. Trimming at V came to 5 bases and at J to 5 bases, leaving 9 bases not matched to a gene. CDR3 size: 15 residues. Germline V lookup: CDR1 SEHNR, CDR2 FQNEAQ (reference sequence).

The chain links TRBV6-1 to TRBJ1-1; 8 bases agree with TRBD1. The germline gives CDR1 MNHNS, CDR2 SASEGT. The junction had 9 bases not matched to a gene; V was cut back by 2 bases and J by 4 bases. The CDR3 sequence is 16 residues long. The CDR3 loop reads CASSEKLRQGSTEAFF. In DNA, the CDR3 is TGTGCCAGCAGTGAAAAGCTCCGACAGGGGAGCACTGAAGCTTTCTTT.

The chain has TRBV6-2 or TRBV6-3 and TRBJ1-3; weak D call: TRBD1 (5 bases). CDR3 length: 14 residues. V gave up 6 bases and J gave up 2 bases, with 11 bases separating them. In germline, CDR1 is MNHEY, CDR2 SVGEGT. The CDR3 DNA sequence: TGTGCCAGCAGCAACGGGGGTACTGGAAACACCATATATTTT. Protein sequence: CASSNGGTGNTIYF.

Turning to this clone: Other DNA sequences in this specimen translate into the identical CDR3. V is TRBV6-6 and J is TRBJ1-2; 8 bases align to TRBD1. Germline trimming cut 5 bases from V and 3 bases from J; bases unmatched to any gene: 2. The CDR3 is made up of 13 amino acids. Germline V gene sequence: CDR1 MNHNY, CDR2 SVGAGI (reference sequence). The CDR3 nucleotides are TGTGCCAGCAGTCCGACAGGGGACTATGGCTACACCTTC. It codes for CASSPTGDYGYTF.

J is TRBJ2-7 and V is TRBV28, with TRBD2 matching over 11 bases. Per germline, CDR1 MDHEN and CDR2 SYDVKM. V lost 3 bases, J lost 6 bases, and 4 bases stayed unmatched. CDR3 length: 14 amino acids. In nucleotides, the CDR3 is TGTGCCAGCAGTTTTTTAGCGGGAGGGAGCGAGCAGTACTTC. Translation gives CASSFLAGGSEQYF. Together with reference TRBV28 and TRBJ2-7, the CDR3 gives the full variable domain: DVKVTQSSRYLVKRTGEKVFLECVQDMDHENMFWYRQDPGLGLRLIYFSYDVKMKEKGDIPEGYSVSREKKERFSLILESASTNQTSMYLCASSFLAGGSEQYFGPGTRLTVT.

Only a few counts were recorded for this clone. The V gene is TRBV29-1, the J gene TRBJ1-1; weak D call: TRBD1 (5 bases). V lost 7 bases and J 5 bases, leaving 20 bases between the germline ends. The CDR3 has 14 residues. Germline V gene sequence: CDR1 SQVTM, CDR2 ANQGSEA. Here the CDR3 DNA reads TGCAGCGCCGGAGGGGCAGGGCAAATAACTGAAGCTTTCTTT. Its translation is CSAGGAGQITEAFF.

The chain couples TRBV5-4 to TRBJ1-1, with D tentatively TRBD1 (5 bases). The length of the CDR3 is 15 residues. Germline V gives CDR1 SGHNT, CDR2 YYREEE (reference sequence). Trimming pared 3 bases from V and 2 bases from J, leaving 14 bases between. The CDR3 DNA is TGTGCCAGCAGCTCGGAGGGGAGAACAAACACTGAAGCTTTCTTT. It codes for CASSSEGRTNTEAFF.

The CDR3 region is CASSQDNRGNTEAFF. The DNA of the CDR3 is TGTGCCAGCAGCCAAGATAACAGGGGGAACACTGAAGCTTTCTTT. The chain couples TRBV3-1 (or the pseudogene TRBV3-2) to TRBJ1-1; 7 positions agree with TRBD1. CDR1 is LGHDT and CDR2 is YNNKEL in the germline V gene (reference sequence). J gave up 1 base and V 0 bases, and 2 bases lay outside the gene matches. This CDR3 contains 15 residues.

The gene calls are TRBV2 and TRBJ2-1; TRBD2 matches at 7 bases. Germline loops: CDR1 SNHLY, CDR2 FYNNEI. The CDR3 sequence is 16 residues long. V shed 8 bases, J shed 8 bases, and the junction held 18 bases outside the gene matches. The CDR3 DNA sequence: TGTGCCAGCTCTAAGTTGGCTAGCGGCGCCGGCGATGAGCAGTTCTTC. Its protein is CASSKLASGAGDEQFF.

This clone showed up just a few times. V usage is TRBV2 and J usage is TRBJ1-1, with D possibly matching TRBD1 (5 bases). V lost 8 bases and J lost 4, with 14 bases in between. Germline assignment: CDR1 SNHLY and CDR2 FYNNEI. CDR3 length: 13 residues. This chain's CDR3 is CASCQGRVTEAFF. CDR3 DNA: TGTGCCAGCTGTCAGGGTAGGGTCACTGAAGCTTTCTTT.

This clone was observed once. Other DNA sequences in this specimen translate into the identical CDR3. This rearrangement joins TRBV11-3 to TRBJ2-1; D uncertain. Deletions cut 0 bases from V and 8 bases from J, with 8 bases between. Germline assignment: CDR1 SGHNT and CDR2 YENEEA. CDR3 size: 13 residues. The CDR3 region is CASSLEESDEQFF. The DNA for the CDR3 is TGTGCCAGCAGCTTAGAAGAGAGCGATGAGCAGTTCTTC.

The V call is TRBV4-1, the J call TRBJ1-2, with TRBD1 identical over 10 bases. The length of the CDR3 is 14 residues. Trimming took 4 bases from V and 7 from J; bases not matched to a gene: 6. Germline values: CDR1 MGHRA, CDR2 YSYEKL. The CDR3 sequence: CASSRGTGAGGYTF. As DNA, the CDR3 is TGCGCCAGCAGCCGCGGGACAGGGGCGGGTGGCTACACCTTC.

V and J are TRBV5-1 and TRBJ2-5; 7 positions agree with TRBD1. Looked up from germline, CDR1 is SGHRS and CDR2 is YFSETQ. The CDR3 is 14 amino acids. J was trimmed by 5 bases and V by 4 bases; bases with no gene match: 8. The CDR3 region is CASSGTGVRETQYF. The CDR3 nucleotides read TGCGCCAGCAGCGGTACAGGGGTCAGGGAGACCCAGTACTTC. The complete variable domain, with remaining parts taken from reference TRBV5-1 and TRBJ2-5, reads KAGVTQTPRYLIKTRGQQVTLSCSPISGHRSVSWYQQTPGQGLQFLFEYFSETQRNKGNFPGRFSGRQFSNSRSEMNVSTLELGDSALYLCASSGTGVRETQYFGPGTRLLVL.

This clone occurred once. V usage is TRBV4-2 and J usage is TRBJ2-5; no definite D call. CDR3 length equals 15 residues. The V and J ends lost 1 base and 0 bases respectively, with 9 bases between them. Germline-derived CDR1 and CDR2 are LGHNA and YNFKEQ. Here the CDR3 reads CASSQVAADQETQYF. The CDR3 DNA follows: TGTGCCAGCAGCCAAGTCGCGGCAGACCAAGAGACCCAGTACTTC.

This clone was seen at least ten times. The CDR3 coding sequence is TGCGCCAGCAGCGAAACAGGGTGGAGCGAGCAGTACTTC. This codes for CASSETGWSEQYF. The chain employs TRBV10-1 and TRBJ2-7; maybe TRBD1 (6 bases). The CDR3 runs 13 residues. V shed 6 bases and J shed 6 bases, with 15 bases lying between them. Per the germline V gene, CDR1 is WNHNN and CDR2 is SYGVQD (reference sequence).

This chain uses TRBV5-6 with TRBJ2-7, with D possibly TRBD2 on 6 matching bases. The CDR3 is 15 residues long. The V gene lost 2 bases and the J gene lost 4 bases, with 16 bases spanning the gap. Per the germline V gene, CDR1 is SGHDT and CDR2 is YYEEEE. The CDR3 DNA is TGTGCCAGCAGCTTCGCCCCGGGGGTACGTTACGAGCAGTACTTC. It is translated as CASSFAPGVRYEQYF.

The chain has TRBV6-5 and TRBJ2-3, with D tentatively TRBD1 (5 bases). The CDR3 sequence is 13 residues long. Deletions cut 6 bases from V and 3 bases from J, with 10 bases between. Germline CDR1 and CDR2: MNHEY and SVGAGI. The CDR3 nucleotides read TGTGCCAGCAGGTCCCCAGGGACAGATACGCAGTATTTT. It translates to CASRSPGTDTQYF.

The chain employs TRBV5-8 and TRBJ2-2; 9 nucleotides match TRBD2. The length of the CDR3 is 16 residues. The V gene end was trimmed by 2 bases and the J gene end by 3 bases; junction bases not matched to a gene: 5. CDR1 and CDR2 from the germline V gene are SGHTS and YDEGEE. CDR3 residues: CASSFSGRGYTGELFF. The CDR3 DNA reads TGTGCCAGCAGCTTTAGCGGGAGAGGTTACACCGGGGAGCTGTTTTTT.

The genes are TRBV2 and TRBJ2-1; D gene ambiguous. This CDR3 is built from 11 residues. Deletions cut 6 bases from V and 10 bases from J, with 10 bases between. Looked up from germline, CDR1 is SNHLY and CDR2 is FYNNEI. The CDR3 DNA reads TGTGCCAGCAGAATCCAGGCGGAGCAGTTCTTC. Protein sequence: CASRIQAEQFF.

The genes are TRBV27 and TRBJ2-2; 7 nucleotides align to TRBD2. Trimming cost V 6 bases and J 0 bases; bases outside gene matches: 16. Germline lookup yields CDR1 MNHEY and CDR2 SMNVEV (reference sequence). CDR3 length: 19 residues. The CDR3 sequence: CASRGTTWPGRANTGELFF. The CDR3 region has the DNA TGTGCCAGCAGGGGGACTACCTGGCCGGGAAGAGCGAACACCGGGGAGCTGTTTTTT.

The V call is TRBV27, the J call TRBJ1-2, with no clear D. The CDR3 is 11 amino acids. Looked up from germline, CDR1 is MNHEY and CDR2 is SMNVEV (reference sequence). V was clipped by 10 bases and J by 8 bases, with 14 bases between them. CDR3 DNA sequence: TGTGCCACCTCTGGCGGTTCCGGCTACACCTTC. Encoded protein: CATSGGSGYTF.

DNA for the CDR3: TGCGCCAGCAGCCGTACGGGGACAAGCTCCTACAATGAGCAGTTCTTC. It encodes CASSRTGTSSYNEQFF. The chain combines TRBV5-1 with TRBJ2-1, with TRBD1 as a possible D gene (6 bases). This CDR3 spans 16 amino acids. Trimming took off 4 bases at V and 0 bases at J, with 14 bases between the two ends. Germline CDR1 is SGHRS and CDR2 is YFSETQ.

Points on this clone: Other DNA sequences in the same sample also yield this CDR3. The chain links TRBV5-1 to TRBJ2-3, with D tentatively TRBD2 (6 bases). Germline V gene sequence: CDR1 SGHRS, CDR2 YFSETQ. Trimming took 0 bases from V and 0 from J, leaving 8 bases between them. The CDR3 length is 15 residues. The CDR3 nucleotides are TGCGCCAGCAGCTTGGACGGGACTAGCACAGATACGCAGTATTTT. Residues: CASSLDGTSTDTQYF.

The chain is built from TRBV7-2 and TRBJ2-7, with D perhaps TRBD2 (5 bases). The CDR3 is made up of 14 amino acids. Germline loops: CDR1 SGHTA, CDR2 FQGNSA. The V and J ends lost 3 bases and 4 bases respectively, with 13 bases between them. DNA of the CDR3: TGTGCCAGCAGCTTCGGGATCCTTGGGTACGAGCAGTACTTC. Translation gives CASSFGILGYEQYF.

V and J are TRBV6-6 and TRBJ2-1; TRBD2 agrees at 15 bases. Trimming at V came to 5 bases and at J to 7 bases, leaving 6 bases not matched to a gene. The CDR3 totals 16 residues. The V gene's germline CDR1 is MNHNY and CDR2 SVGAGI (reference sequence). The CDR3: CASSGGTSGGRNEQFF. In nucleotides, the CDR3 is TGTGCCAGCAGTGGTGGGACTAGCGGGGGGAGGAATGAGCAGTTCTTC.

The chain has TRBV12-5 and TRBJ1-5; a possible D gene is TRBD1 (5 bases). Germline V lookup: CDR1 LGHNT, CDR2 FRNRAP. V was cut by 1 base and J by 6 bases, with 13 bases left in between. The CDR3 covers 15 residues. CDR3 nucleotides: TGTGCTAGTGGTTTGGGGACACCGGGGGGTCAGCCCCAGCATTTT. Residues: CASGLGTPGGQPQHF.

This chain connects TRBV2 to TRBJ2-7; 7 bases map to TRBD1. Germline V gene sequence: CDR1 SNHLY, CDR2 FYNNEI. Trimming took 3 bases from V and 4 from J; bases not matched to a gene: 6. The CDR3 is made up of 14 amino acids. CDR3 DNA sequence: TGTGCCAGCAGTGAGACAGGGTGGGGGTACGAGCAGTACTTC. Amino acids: CASSETGWGYEQYF.

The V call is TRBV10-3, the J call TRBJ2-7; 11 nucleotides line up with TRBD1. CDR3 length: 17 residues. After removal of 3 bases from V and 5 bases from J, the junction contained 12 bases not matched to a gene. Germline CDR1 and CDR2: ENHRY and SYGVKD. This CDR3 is CAISEQGQGATIDEQYF. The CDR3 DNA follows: TGTGCCATCAGTGAACAAGGACAGGGGGCTACAATCGACGAGCAGTACTTC.

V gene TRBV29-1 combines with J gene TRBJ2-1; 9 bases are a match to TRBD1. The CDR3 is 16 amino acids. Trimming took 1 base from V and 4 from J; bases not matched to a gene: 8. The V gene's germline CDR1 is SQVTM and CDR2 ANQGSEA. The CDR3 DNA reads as TGCAGCGTTGAAGGGTGGAGACAGGGGGGTTACAATGAGCAGTTCTTC. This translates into CSVEGWRQGGYNEQFF.

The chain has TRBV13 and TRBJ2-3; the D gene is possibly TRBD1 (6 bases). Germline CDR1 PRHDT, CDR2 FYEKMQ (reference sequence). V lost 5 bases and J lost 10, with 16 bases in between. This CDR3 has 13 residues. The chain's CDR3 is CASSQGYLTAQYF. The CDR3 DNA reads TGTGCCAGCAGCCAGGGGTACCTAACGGCGCAGTATTTT.

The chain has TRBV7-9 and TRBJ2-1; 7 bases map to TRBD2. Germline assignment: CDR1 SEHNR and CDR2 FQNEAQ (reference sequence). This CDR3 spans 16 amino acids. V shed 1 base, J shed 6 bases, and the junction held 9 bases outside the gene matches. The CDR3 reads CASSLDGGGPANEQFF. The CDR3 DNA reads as TGTGCCAGCAGCTTAGACGGGGGAGGGCCTGCCAATGAGCAGTTCTTC.